This note documents a single T cell receptor (beta chain) sequence. Antigen: not known. The data belong to a study of shared clonotypes between healthy human individuals. Study in general: CD4 naive cells filled three plates per donor, CD4 memory three, CD8 naive two and CD8 memory one. Points from the study as a whole: Among donors, clonotype sharing was expected to be affected by sequencing depth.

CD45RO-negative, CCR7-positively selected cells formed the naive CD8 fraction, excluding terminally differentiated effector memory CD45RA+ cells. Within Nashville, Tennessee resided all donors, each a Caucasian adult. Investigators spread the genomic DNA of each subset evenly over several immunoSEQ plates. Clones were sequenced by immunoSEQ multiplex PCR, and TCRdb holds only the in-frame ones, with some missing. The table lists around 2,000,000 clones, about 92% of them singletons. This CDR3 has 17 residues. V trimming: 5 bases; J trimming: 2 bases; junction bases outside the gene matches: 9. The V gene's germline CDR1 is PRHDT and CDR2 FYEKMQ (reference sequence).

The origin of this receptor is a man in his late teens or twenties in good health. Some clones in this sample may be carry-over from other donors' samples. The sequencing input was naive CD8+ T cells from PBMCs. The rearrangement joins TRBV13 to TRBJ2-7; TRBD2 agrees at 13 bases. The CDR3, as DNA: TGTGCCAGCAGCCTTCTAGGGACTAGCGGGAATACCTACGAGCAGTACTTC. This codes for CASSLLGTSGNTYEQYF.